This T cell receptor beta chain stems from a study of T cell changes during pregnancy in multiple sclerosis. The data were produced by immunoSEQ multiplex PCR, yet TCRdb's version contains in-frame clones alone and is incomplete. The table records fewer than 55,000 clones, under 90% of them present only once. Germline lookup yields CDR1 SGHRS and CDR2 YFSETQ. J lost 4 bases, V lost 3 bases, and 5 bases had no gene match. The CDR3 is 16 residues long. This clonotype originated in a female donor in good health, enrolled as a control in a pregnancy study. The chain couples TRBV5-1 to TRBJ2-3, with 13 bases matching TRBD2. Sequenced here: peripheral blood, sampled in the second trimester of pregnancy. The DNA for the CDR3 is TGCGCCAGCAGCTCCGGACTAGCGGGAGCAGCAGATACGCAGTATTTT. This codes for CASSSGLAGAADTQYF.